Listed here are 31 T cell receptor beta chains from one sample, sequenced in a study of response to subunit inactivated influenza vaccine. TCRdb ran MiXCR on the RT-PCR reads and lists one entry per CDR3 protein. The sample consists of a few hundred thousand distinct CDR3 sequences, over 9% of them appearing once. This sample also appeared in a second study, on T cells expressing NK-cell markers. Per that study: Scientists made TCR beta cDNA using 5'RACE template switching with UMIs.

The source was PBMCs from blood, collected on the day of vaccination. The receptor source for this set is a man over 45 who received an inactivated influenza vaccine.

This clonotype was counted only a few times. The chain combines TRBV5-1 with TRBJ2-1, with 9 bases that match TRBD2. Germline CDR1 SGHRS, CDR2 YFSETQ. The CDR3 sequence is 12 residues long. J was trimmed by 8 bases and V by 3 bases; bases with no gene match: 0. CDR3 loop: CASSWTSDEQFF. CDR3 DNA: TGCGCCAGCAGCTGGACTAGCGATGAGCAGTTCTTC.

This clonotype has at least ten counts. The chain recombines TRBV28 with TRBJ2-7, with a weak D call TRBD1 (5 bases). Germline V gives CDR1 MDHEN, CDR2 SYDVKM. CDR3 length: 12 amino acids. The V end was cut by 6 bases, the J end by 7 bases, with 13 bases between. CDR3 nucleotide sequence: TGTGCCAGCAGCCGACAGCCTCTGGAGCAGTACTTC. It codes for CASSRQPLEQYF.

A word on this clonotype: The junction shows a germline mismatch at one end, possibly a read error. The chain combines TRBV7-7 with TRBJ2-7; D ambiguous. The CDR3 has 13 residues. Germline-derived CDR1 and CDR2 are SSHAT and FNYEAQ (reference sequence). CDR3 sequence: CASSRLNETPRYF. Written as DNA, the CDR3 is TGTGCTAGCAGTCGACTTAATGAGACCCCGCGGTACTTC. Together with reference TRBV7-7 and TRBJ2-7, the CDR3 gives the full variable domain: GAGVSQSPRYKVTKRGQDVTLRCDPISSHATLYWYQQALGQGPEFLTYFNYEAQPDKSGLPSDRFSAERPEGSISTLTIQRTEQRDSAMYRCASSRLNETPRYFGPGTRLTVT.

This clonotype was counted a few times. The chain combines TRBV7-8 with TRBJ1-5, with a possible D match to TRBD1 (5 bases). From germline, CDR1 is SGHVS and CDR2 FQNEAQ. This CDR3 contains 15 residues. The germline V and J ends were trimmed by 1 base and 6 bases, with 13 bases remaining between them. DNA of the CDR3: TGTGCCAGCAGCTTAGGTCGGCGGGGCAGTCAGCCCCAGCATTTT. Protein product: CASSLGRRGSQPQHF.

Notes on this clonotype: A much larger clone differs by one base, so this may be a read error. This chain joins TRBV19 and TRBJ2-7; the D is unclear. The CDR3 runs 13 residues. V was shortened by 3 bases and J by 0 bases, with 6 bases between the two germline ends. Per the germline V gene, CDR1 is LNHDA and CDR2 is SQIVND (reference sequence). CDR3 in DNA: TGTGCCAGTAGTATCGGCCACTCCTACGAGCAGTACTTC. Translating it yields CASSIGHSYEQYF.

This clonotype has a count of ten or more. This chain connects TRBV6-5 to TRBJ2-5; 9 bases are a match to TRBD1. The CDR3 consists of 13 residues. The germline gives CDR1 MNHEY, CDR2 SVGAGI. The J segment lost 6 bases and the V segment lost 3 bases, leaving 2 bases of the junction unmatched. This CDR3 is CASSYDRGKTQYF. In nucleotides, the CDR3 is TGTGCCAGCAGTTATGACAGGGGGAAGACCCAGTACTTC.

This clonotype occurred a few times. The chain is built from TRBV7-9 and TRBJ2-7; D remains unclear. V was clipped by 0 bases and J by 4 bases, with 10 bases between them. CDR1 is SEHNR and CDR2 is FQNEAQ in the germline V gene (reference sequence). The CDR3 sequence is 14 residues long. The CDR3 is CASSLAGFGYEQYF. The CDR3 DNA is TGTGCCAGCAGCTTAGCAGGTTTCGGATACGAGCAGTACTTC.

This chain links TRBV27 with TRBJ2-7; the D call may be TRBD1 or TRBD2 (5 bases each). The CDR3 covers 15 residues. The ends were cut back, 1 base at V and 6 bases at J, with 16 bases in the middle. Germline CDR1 MNHEY, CDR2 SMNVEV (reference sequence). The CDR3 sequence: CASSLFLRGVSEQYF. The CDR3 DNA reads TGTGCCAGCAGTTTATTTCTCCGAGGGGTGAGCGAGCAGTACTTC.

The chain has TRBV11-2 and TRBJ2-3, with D hard to call. The V end lost 2 bases, the J end lost 6 bases, and 6 bases lay between the germline ends. CDR1 and CDR2 from the germline V gene are SGHAT and FQNNGV. This CDR3 region has 12 residues. This chain's CDR3 is CASSLTLDTQYF. CDR3 coding DNA: TGTGCCAGCAGCTTAACGTTGGATACGCAGTATTTT.

This clonotype showed up just a few times. The rearrangement uses TRBV5-1 and TRBJ2-3, with 11 nucleotides matching TRBD2. Per germline, CDR1 SGHRS and CDR2 YFSETQ. The CDR3 has 16 residues. Unmatched junction bases numbered 5, after V lost 0 bases and J lost 5 bases. CDR3 protein: CASSLGSSGGGDTQYF. DNA of the CDR3: TGCGCCAGCAGCTTGGGAAGTAGCGGGGGGGGAGATACGCAGTATTTT.

This clonotype was picked up many times. The chain couples TRBV7-2 to TRBJ2-7, with 8 nucleotides matching TRBD1. Germline V gene sequence: CDR1 SGHTA, CDR2 FQGNSA. CDR3 length: 14 residues. V trimming: 4 bases; J trimming: 4 bases; junction bases outside the gene matches: 6. CDR3 in amino acids: CASSWPGQDYEQYF. The CDR3 nucleotides read TGTGCCAGCAGCTGGCCGGGACAGGATTACGAGCAGTACTTC.

The chain links TRBV2 to TRBJ2-1; 7 positions agree with TRBD1. The V gene end was trimmed by 1 base and the J gene end by 2 bases; junction bases not matched to a gene: 2. The CDR3 length is 15 residues. The germline gives CDR1 SNHLY, CDR2 FYNNEI. CDR3 loop: CASSEGTGTYNEQFF. DNA of the CDR3: TGTGCCAGCAGTGAAGGGACAGGAACCTACAATGAGCAGTTCTTC.

This clonotype was counted only a few times. The J gene is TRBJ1-5, the V gene TRBV18; D gene unclear. V lost 4 bases and J 0 bases, leaving 10 bases between the germline ends. Germline V CDR1 and CDR2: KGHSH, LQKENI. The length of the CDR3 is 15 residues. The CDR3 spells CASSQAASSNQPQHF. In DNA, the CDR3 is TGTGCCAGCTCACAGGCAGCAAGTAGCAATCAGCCCCAGCATTTT.

The chain recombines TRBV11-2 with TRBJ2-1; D is possibly TRBD1 (6 bases). Looked up from germline, CDR1 is SGHAT and CDR2 is FQNNGV. CDR3 size: 16 residues. V was clipped by 4 bases and J by 3 bases, with 16 bases between them. The CDR3 nucleotides read TGTGCCAGCAGCTCACCCTACAGGGACCACTACAATGAGCAGTTCTTC. The encoded protein is CASSSPYRDHYNEQFF.

Here the CDR3 DNA reads TGTGCCAGCAGCTGGACTAGCGGGATGCTAAACCAAGAGACCCAGTACTTC. It specifies CASSWTSGMLNQETQYF. The chain joins TRBV5-6 to TRBJ2-5; 12 positions match TRBD2. CDR3 length: 17 residues. Trimming took 3 bases from V and 0 from J; bases not matched to a gene: 6. Germline V lookup: CDR1 SGHDT, CDR2 YYEEEE.

V gene TRBV11-2 combines with J gene TRBJ2-3; possibly TRBD1 for D (6 bases). Germline loops: CDR1 SGHAT, CDR2 FQNNGV. The CDR3 extends over 15 amino acids. The V and J ends lost 5 bases and 3 bases respectively, with 15 bases between them. The CDR3 DNA is TGTGCCAGCAGCCCTCAGGGGCTAGATACAGATACGCAGTATTTT. Translation gives CASSPQGLDTDTQYF. Drawing the rest from reference TRBV11-2 and TRBJ2-3, the complete variable domain is EAGVAQSPRYKIIEKRQSVAFWCNPISGHATLYWYQQILGQGPKLLIQFQNNGVVDDSQLPKDRFSAERLKGVDSTLKIQPAKLEDSAVYLCASSPQGLDTDTQYFGPGTRLTVL.

At least ten counts were recorded for this clonotype. The chain uses TRBV7-9 and TRBJ2-6; D is uncertain. Trimming cost V 1 base and J 4 bases, with 5 bases left between them. The CDR3 is made up of 14 amino acids. Germline CDR1 SEHNR, CDR2 FQNEAQ (reference sequence). The CDR3: CASSLVAGANVLTF. The CDR3 DNA reads TGTGCCAGCAGCTTAGTGGCGGGGGCCAACGTCCTGACTTTC.

The chain is built from TRBV27 and TRBJ2-4; TRBD2 might be the D (5 bases). The V gene's germline CDR1 is MNHEY and CDR2 SMNVEV (reference sequence). The CDR3 has 13 residues. Trimming stripped 7 bases from V and 6 bases from J, with 13 bases between. As DNA, the CDR3 is TGTGCCAGCACCACCCGGGGAATAAACATTCAGTACTTC. This encodes CASTTRGINIQYF.

This clonotype was found a few times. The rearrangement joins TRBV5-1 to TRBJ2-1; D possibly corresponds to TRBD1 (6 bases). The germline V and J ends were trimmed by 0 bases and 5 bases, with 9 bases remaining between them. CDR1 and CDR2 from the germline V gene are SGHRS and YFSETQ. This CDR3 contains 14 residues. CDR3 DNA: TGCGCCAGCAGCTTGGGACAGGCCCACAATGAGCAGTTCTTC. Translated, it gives CASSLGQAHNEQFF. Full variable domain (remainder filled in from reference TRBV5-1 and TRBJ2-1): KAGVTQTPRYLIKTRGQQVTLSCSPISGHRSVSWYQQTPGQGLQFLFEYFSETQRNKGNFPGRFSGRQFSNSRSEMNVSTLELGDSALYLCASSLGQAHNEQFFGPGTRLTVL.

The V call is TRBV4-3, the J call TRBJ2-3; no firm D call. V dropped 1 base and J dropped 0 bases, with 11 bases sitting between them. This CDR3 is built from 16 residues. CDR1 LGHNA and CDR2 YSLEER come from the germline V gene. The CDR3 bases are TGCGCCAGCAGCCAAGGTGTCAGTATGAGCACAGATACGCAGTATTTT. Residues: CASSQGVSMSTDTQYF.

This clonotype was seen a handful of times. This sequence joins TRBV4-1 and TRBJ1-5; D gene ambiguous. V shed 0 bases and J shed 7 bases, with 13 bases lying between them. This CDR3 spans 15 amino acids. Germline CDR1 is MGHRA and CDR2 is YSYEKL. CDR3 sequence (DNA): TGCGCCAGCAGCCAAGATCCCCTAAGTAGACAGCCCCAGCATTTT. Protein: CASSQDPLSRQPQHF.

This clonotype was recorded a few times. The chain carries TRBV5-1 and TRBJ2-1, with 13 bases matching TRBD2. The junction had 9 bases not matched to a gene; V was cut back by 2 bases and J by 7 bases. The CDR3 is made up of 17 amino acids. Germline CDR1 reads SGHRS; CDR2 reads YFSETQ. The DNA of the CDR3 is TGCGCCAGCAGCTTAACCCAAGGACTAGCGGGGGTGAATGAGCAGTTCTTC. Protein product: CASSLTQGLAGVNEQFF. Full variable domain (outside the CDR3, taken from reference TRBV5-1 and TRBJ2-1): KAGVTQTPRYLIKTRGQQVTLSCSPISGHRSVSWYQQTPGQGLQFLFEYFSETQRNKGNFPGRFSGRQFSNSRSEMNVSTLELGDSALYLCASSLTQGLAGVNEQFFGPGTRLTVL.

This clonotype was seen only a few times. The CDR3 region has the DNA TGTGCCAGCAGTTTAGCGGTTGGGACCCAGTACTTC. Translation gives CASSLAVGTQYF. The chain carries TRBV12-3 or TRBV12-4 and TRBJ2-5, with no clear D. V was shortened by 0 bases and J by 7 bases, with 6 bases between the two germline ends. CDR3 length: 12 residues.

This clonotype showed up many times. The chain couples TRBV12-3 or TRBV12-4 to TRBJ2-7; 8 bases match TRBD1. The CDR3 sequence is 13 residues long. With 10 bases clipped from V and 3 bases from J, the junction kept 8 bases outside the gene matches. The CDR3 DNA follows: TGTGCCACCCGGAGGACAGGGCTCTACGAGCAGTACTTC. This translates into CATRRTGLYEQYF.

The chain recombines TRBV6-1 with TRBJ2-2, with D perhaps TRBD2 (5 bases). Germline CDR1 and CDR2: MNHNS and SASEGT. The V and J ends lost 6 bases and 2 bases respectively, with 10 bases between them. This CDR3 has 14 amino acids. The CDR3 nucleotides read TGTGCCAGCAGACAGCGGTTAAACACCGGGGAGCTGTTTTTT. Translating gives CASRQRLNTGELFF.

Only a few counts were recorded for this clonotype. This chain uses TRBV28 with TRBJ2-3, with 12 nucleotides matching TRBD2. Trimming removed 5 bases from V and 3 bases from J; junction bases left unmatched: 6. CDR3 length equals 16 residues. The V gene's germline CDR1 is MDHEN and CDR2 SYDVKM. The chain's CDR3 is CASSTTSGGLTDTQYF. The CDR3 DNA is TGTGCCAGCAGTACCACTAGCGGGGGGCTGACAGATACGCAGTATTTT.

This chain connects TRBV4-3 to TRBJ2-1, with 10 bases fitting TRBD2. The CDR3 has 17 residues. The ends lost 3 bases at V and 5 bases at J; junction bases unmatched: 10. Germline V gives CDR1 LGHNA, CDR2 YSLEER. CDR3 sequence reads: CASSHAPLAGLNNEQFF. DNA of the CDR3: TGCGCCAGCAGCCACGCCCCACTAGCGGGACTCAACAATGAGCAGTTCTTC.

The chain carries TRBV7-2 and TRBJ2-1; 7 nucleotides line up with TRBD2. The CDR3 loop spans 14 amino acids. In germline, CDR1 is SGHTA, CDR2 FQGNSA. V shed 7 bases and J 1 base; nucleotides not matched to a gene: 4. The CDR3 bases are TGTGCCAGCACACCGGGACTATCCTACAATGAGCAGTTCTTC. Amino acids: CASTPGLSYNEQFF.

The chain couples TRBV19 to TRBJ1-1; perhaps TRBD1 as D (5 bases). Trimming pared 5 bases from V and 5 bases from J, leaving 12 bases between. The CDR3 consists of 13 residues. CDR1 is LNHDA, CDR2 SQIVND, per germline (reference sequence). The CDR3 region has the DNA TGTGCCAGTAGTTCACACCGACAGACTGAAGCTTTCTTT. This translates into CASSSHRQTEAFF.

This clonotype was seen ten or more times. The chain uses TRBV28 and TRBJ2-7; D gene unclear. Trimming took off 5 bases at V and 3 bases at J, with 8 bases between the two ends. The CDR3 runs to 12 residues. Germline V lookup: CDR1 MDHEN, CDR2 SYDVKM. The CDR3, as DNA: TGTGCCAGCAGTCCGCTATACTACGAGCAGTACTTC. This gives the protein CASSPLYYEQYF.

The gene calls are TRBV30 and TRBJ2-1, with 13 positions matching TRBD2. V lost 4 bases and J lost 7; bases outside the gene matches: 4. The CDR3 loop spans 14 amino acids. Germline V gene data show CDR1 as GTSNPN and CDR2 as SVGIG (reference sequence). In nucleotides, the CDR3 is TGTGCCTGGAACGGACTAGCGGGAGTTAATGAGCAGTTCTTC. Amino acids: CAWNGLAGVNEQFF.